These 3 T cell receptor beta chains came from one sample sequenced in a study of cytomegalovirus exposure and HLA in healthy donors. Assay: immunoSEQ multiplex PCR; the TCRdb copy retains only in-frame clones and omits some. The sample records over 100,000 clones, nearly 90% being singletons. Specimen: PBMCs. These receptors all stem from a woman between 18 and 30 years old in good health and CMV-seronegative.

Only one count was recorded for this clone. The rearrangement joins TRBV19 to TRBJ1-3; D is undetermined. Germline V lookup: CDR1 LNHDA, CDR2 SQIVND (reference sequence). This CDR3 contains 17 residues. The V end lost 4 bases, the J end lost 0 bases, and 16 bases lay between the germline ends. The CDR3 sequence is CASSSFFGESSGNTIYF. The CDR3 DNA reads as TGTGCCAGTAGTAGTTTCTTTGGGGAGAGCTCTGGAAACACCATATATTTT.

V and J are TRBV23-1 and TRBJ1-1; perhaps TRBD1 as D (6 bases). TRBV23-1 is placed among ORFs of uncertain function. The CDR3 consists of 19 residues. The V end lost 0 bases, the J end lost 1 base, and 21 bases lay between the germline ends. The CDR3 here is CASSQSPLSGEEENTEAFF. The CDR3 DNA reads TGCGCCAGCAGTCAATCTCCTCTATCAGGGGAAGAGGAGAACACTGAAGCTTTCTTT.

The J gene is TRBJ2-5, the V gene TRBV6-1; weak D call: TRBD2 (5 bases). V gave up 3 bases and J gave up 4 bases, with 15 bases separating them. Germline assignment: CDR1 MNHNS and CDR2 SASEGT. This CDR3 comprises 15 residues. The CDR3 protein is CASSDSVYGRETQYF. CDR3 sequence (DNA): TGTGCCAGCAGTGATAGTGTGTATGGGAGAGAGACCCAGTACTTC.